The sequence of this TCR beta chain was determined in a study of CXCR3-negative and CXCR3-positive naive CD8 T cells. Study results and limitations: Compared with CXCR3-negative naive cells, CXCR3-positive naive cells showed more hydrophobic TRB CDR3s.

Libraries were UMI-labeled 5' RACE TRB cDNA. Reanalyzing the 5' RACE reads, TCRdb keeps one entry per CDR3 protein, without DNA. The sample has roughly 7,900 distinct CDR3 sequences, and its top ten clones hold roughly 2%. The CDR3 is 14 residues long. Germline V gene data show CDR1 as MRHNA and CDR2 as SNTAGT. This clonotype is labeled medium-sized based on frequency. Its antigen is as yet unknown. Sequencing was carried out using naive CXCR3- CD8+ T cells from blood. Subset meaning: CD45RO-CCR7+CD27+CD95- naive CD8+ T cells lacking CXCR3 (TNR3-). The chain is built from TRBV6-4 and TRBJ2-7. The sequence came from a human donor in good health. Some clones in this sample may be carry-over from other donors' samples. The CDR3: CASSGSHVTYEQYF.